These 6 T cell receptor beta chains were sequenced from one sample in a study of T cells in localized non-small cell lung cancer. This table comes from immunoSEQ multiplex PCR, and its TCRdb copy is limited to in-frame clones, with some not included. The data show over 70,000 clones, more than 75% seen once. The sample was PBMCs, taken before any cancer treatment. Source of these receptors: a woman between 35 and 70 years old with stage II squamous cell lung carcinoma.

This chain uses TRBV28 with TRBJ1-5, with D tentatively TRBD1 (6 bases). Germline values: CDR1 MDHEN, CDR2 SYDVKM. This CDR3 has 15 residues. With 6 bases removed from V and 2 bases from J, the gap between germline ends came to 14 bases. The CDR3: CASRKGEGGNQPQHF. The CDR3 DNA follows: TGTGCCAGCAGGAAGGGGGAGGGAGGCAATCAGCCCCAGCATTTT.

This chain joins TRBV4-1 and TRBJ1-1, with a weak D call TRBD1 (6 bases). The V gene's germline CDR1 is MGHRA and CDR2 YSYEKL. Trimming took off 5 bases at V and 3 bases at J, with 16 bases between the two ends. There are 15 residues in the CDR3. CDR3 residues: CASSYRGEGDTEAFF. Written as DNA, the CDR3 is TGCGCCAGCAGCTACCGGGGGGAGGGGGACACTGAAGCTTTCTTT.

The gene calls are TRBV28 and TRBJ2-7, with D tentatively TRBD1 (7 bases). Germline V lookup: CDR1 MDHEN, CDR2 SYDVKM. The CDR3 is made up of 13 amino acids. V lost 8 bases and J 2 bases, leaving 13 bases between the germline ends. Here the CDR3 reads CASHQGGAYEQYF. The DNA of the CDR3 is TGTGCCAGCCACCAGGGGGGAGCCTACGAGCAGTACTTC.

Here the CDR3 DNA reads TGTGCCAGTAGTCTATTGGGGCTAGCGGGAGAGGGGTCCGCTGCGCAGTATTTT. It is translated as CASSLLGLAGEGSAAQYF. The J gene is TRBJ2-3, the V gene TRBV19; 10 bases map to TRBD2. CDR1 is LNHDA, CDR2 SQIVND, per germline (reference sequence). This CDR3 comprises 18 residues. Trimming removed 5 bases from V and 10 bases from J; junction bases left unmatched: 21.

V gene TRBV19 combines with J gene TRBJ2-3, with D tentatively TRBD1 (6 bases). This CDR3 is built from 16 residues. The germline V and J ends were trimmed by 5 bases and 1 base, with 16 bases remaining between them. CDR1 LNHDA and CDR2 SQIVND come from the germline V gene (reference sequence). The CDR3 coding sequence is TGTGCCAGTAGTTCAAATACAGGGTTGGGCACAGATACGCAGTATTTT. This encodes CASSSNTGLGTDTQYF.

The rearrangement uses TRBV9 and TRBJ2-1, with 10 bases aligning to TRBD1. This CDR3 has 15 amino acids. The trim removed 4 bases at V and 4 bases at J, leaving 5 bases unmatched. CDR1 is SGDLS and CDR2 is YYNGEE in the germline V gene. CDR3 loop: CASSPGQGGYNEQFF. DNA for the CDR3: TGTGCCAGCAGCCCTGGACAGGGGGGGTACAATGAGCAGTTCTTC.